The 5 T cell receptor beta chains presented below share a single source sample, sequenced in a study of blood T cell repertoires in COVID-19. Method: immunoSEQ multiplex PCR; TCRdb's copy keeps in-frame clones and lacks some. The sample has tens of thousands of clones; 80% to 85% are singletons. What was sequenced was peripheral blood. The receptor source for this set is a woman aged 80 or older with COVID-19, enrolled during active disease.

V and J are TRBV5-8 and TRBJ1-2; unclear D gene. The CDR3 contains 15 residues. The germline V gene has CDR1 SGHTS and CDR2 YDEGEE. The germline V and J ends were trimmed by 4 bases and 5 bases, with 18 bases remaining between them. The CDR3: CASSTREPTLYGYTF. In DNA, the CDR3 is TGTGCCAGCAGCACCCGGGAGCCCACCCTGTATGGCTACACCTTC. The variable domain in full, with the rest retrieved from reference TRBV5-8 and TRBJ1-2, is EAGVTQSPTHLIKTRGQQATLRCSPISGHTSVYWYQQALGLGLQFLLWYDEGEERNRGNFPPRFSGRQFPNYSSELNVNALELEDSALYLCASSTREPTLYGYTFGSGTRLTVV.

In this sample, this clone turned up a few times. The chain combines TRBV7-9 with TRBJ1-4; 9 bases line up with TRBD1. From germline, CDR1 is SEHNR and CDR2 FQNEAQ (reference sequence). CDR3 length: 15 residues. The J segment lost 4 bases and the V segment lost 1 base, leaving 1 base of the junction unmatched. CDR3 region: CASSLGTGVNEKLFF. CDR3 DNA: TGTGCCAGCAGCTTAGGGACAGGGGTTAATGAAAAACTGTTTTTT.

This chain joins TRBV6-2 or TRBV6-3 and TRBJ2-3, with TRBD2 matching 12 bases. In germline, CDR1 is MNHEY, CDR2 SVGEGT. This CDR3 has 12 amino acids. Losses at the gene ends were 6 bases for V and 13 bases for J; bases not matched to a gene: 5. This CDR3 reads CASSQTSGRKYF. The DNA for the CDR3 is TGTGCCAGCAGCCAAACTAGCGGGAGGAAGTATTTT.

This clone was counted a few times. Other nucleotide sequences from this sample produce the same CDR3. The chain recombines TRBV6-5 with TRBJ2-5; D is perhaps TRBD2 (5 bases). V lost 6 bases to trimming and J lost 2 bases, with 10 bases between them. Germline CDR1 MNHEY, CDR2 SVGAGI. This CDR3 is 13 amino acids long. The CDR3 DNA is TGTGCCAGCAGACGGGGTATACAAGAGACCCAGTACTTC. Its protein is CASRRGIQETQYF.

The genes are TRBV10-1 and TRBJ2-3; possibly TRBD2 for D (6 bases). This CDR3 is built from 14 residues. V was trimmed by 2 bases and J by 1 base, leaving 7 bases between them. Germline CDR1 reads WNHNN; CDR2 reads SYGVQD (reference sequence). CDR3 in DNA: TGCGCCAGCAGTGAGGGAGGGGGCACAGATACGCAGTATTTT. This codes for CASSEGGGTDTQYF.